The 15 T cell receptor beta chains presented below share a single source sample, sequenced in a study of OX40 agonist ivuxolimab in advanced cancers. Sequenced by immunoSEQ multiplex PCR; TCRdb stores in-frame clones only, minus some. Here the sample spans about 81,000 clones, 88% being singletons. The source material was CD4+ or CD8+ T cells sorted from blood, sampled in a trial of the OX40 agonist ivuxolimab. These TCRs come from an adult with an advanced solid tumor such as melanoma, head and neck, liver or kidney cancer.

CDR3 coding DNA: TGCGCCAGCAGCCAGGCAGGCACCTATGGCTACACCTTC. It encodes CASSQAGTYGYTF. The chain has TRBV4-1 and TRBJ1-2; no clear D. V was cut by 3 bases and J by 4 bases, with 9 bases left in between. Germline V gives CDR1 MGHRA, CDR2 YSYEKL. The CDR3 is 13 residues long.

The gene calls are TRBV13 and TRBJ2-1; 8 bases line up with TRBD2. Germline CDR1 is PRHDT and CDR2 is FYEKMQ (reference sequence). This CDR3 has 16 amino acids. V lost 5 bases, J lost 2 bases, and 8 bases stayed unmatched. The CDR3 reads CASSPPLAGTYNEQFF. The DNA of the CDR3 is TGTGCCAGCAGCCCCCCGTTAGCGGGGACCTACAATGAGCAGTTCTTC.

The chain combines TRBV7-3 with TRBJ2-1, with TRBD2 matching 8 bases. The CDR3 has 13 residues. Germline CDR1 reads SGHTA; CDR2 reads FQGTGA. Germline trimming cut 4 bases from V and 6 bases from J; bases unmatched to any gene: 2. Written as DNA, the CDR3 is TGTGCCAGCAGCTCGGGACTAGTCAATGAGCAGTTCTTC. Residues: CASSSGLVNEQFF.

The rearrangement uses TRBV2 and TRBJ1-5; weak D call: TRBD1 (5 bases). The CDR3 runs to 15 residues. V was cut by 6 bases and J by 4 bases, with 16 bases left in between. Per the germline V gene, CDR1 is SNHLY and CDR2 is FYNNEI. The CDR3 here is CASRPGRALNQPQHF. In DNA, the CDR3 is TGTGCCAGCAGACCAGGGAGGGCGTTAAATCAGCCCCAGCATTTT.

The chain is built from TRBV29-1 and TRBJ1-1; 8 bases line up with TRBD1. The germline V gene has CDR1 SQVTM and CDR2 ANQGSEA. CDR3 length: 13 residues. Trimming at V came to 7 bases and at J to 1 base, leaving 5 bases not matched to a gene. The CDR3 is CSAPGTGNTEAFF. The CDR3 DNA sequence: TGCAGCGCCCCCGGGACAGGGAACACTGAAGCTTTCTTT.

Here the CDR3 reads CASSAGGGVNTGELFF. CDR3 DNA: TGTGCCAGCAGTGCAGGCGGGGGGGTGAACACCGGGGAGCTGTTTTTT. The chain is built from TRBV25-1 and TRBJ2-2; 9 positions agree with TRBD2. V gave up 4 bases and J gave up 1 base; unmatched junction bases: 4. Germline lookup yields CDR1 MGHDK and CDR2 SYGVNS. The CDR3 runs 16 residues.

This clone was seen more than once but under ten times. The chain links TRBV28 to TRBJ1-5; D is unresolved. Germline V gene sequence: CDR1 MDHEN, CDR2 SYDVKM. The ends were cut back, 6 bases at V and 4 bases at J, with 10 bases in the middle. The CDR3 is 13 amino acids. The CDR3 sequence: CASSTRQNQPQHF. DNA for the CDR3: TGTGCCAGCAGCACACGCCAAAATCAGCCCCAGCATTTT. Using reference TRBV28 and TRBJ1-5 for the parts outside the CDR3, the full variable domain is DVKVTQSSRYLVKRTGEKVFLECVQDMDHENMFWYRQDPGLGLRLIYFSYDVKMKEKGDIPEGYSVSREKKERFSLILESASTNQTSMYLCASSTRQNQPQHFGDGTRLSIL.

This rearrangement joins TRBV28 to TRBJ2-7; 7 bases align to TRBD1. Germline values: CDR1 MDHEN, CDR2 SYDVKM. The V gene end was trimmed by 8 bases and the J gene end by 0 bases; junction bases not matched to a gene: 1. The CDR3 loop spans 12 amino acids. Here the CDR3 DNA reads TGTGCCAGCCGACAGGGCTCCTACGAGCAGTACTTC. Its translation is CASRQGSYEQYF.

V usage is TRBV29-1 and J usage is TRBJ2-3; D remains unclear. Per germline, CDR1 SQVTM and CDR2 ANQGSEA. Deletions cut 4 bases from V and 2 bases from J, with 7 bases between. This CDR3 region has 12 residues. This CDR3 reads CSVVAPTDTQYF. CDR3 sequence (DNA): TGCAGCGTTGTAGCCCCCACAGATACGCAGTATTTT.

The chain is built from TRBV6-5 and TRBJ1-5, with TRBD1 matching 10 bases. The CDR3 is 14 residues long. Germline CDR1 MNHEY, CDR2 SVGAGI. With 6 bases clipped from V and 6 bases from J, the junction kept 5 bases outside the gene matches. The chain's CDR3 is CASRPGQGTQPQHF. The DNA for the CDR3 is TGTGCCAGCAGGCCGGGACAGGGGACTCAGCCCCAGCATTTT.

The chain recombines TRBV6-5 with TRBJ2-2; D is ambiguous. Germline CDR1 reads MNHEY; CDR2 reads SVGAGI. This CDR3 region has 16 residues. V lost 0 bases and J 3 bases, leaving 11 bases between the germline ends. The CDR3 sequence is CASSYSSRGYTGELFF. The CDR3 region has the DNA TGTGCCAGCAGTTACTCCTCCCGTGGGTACACCGGGGAGCTGTTTTTT.

The chain has TRBV7-2 and TRBJ1-4; D gene unclear. V was cut by 1 base and J by 8 bases, with 14 bases left in between. In germline, CDR1 is SGHTA, CDR2 FQGNSA. The CDR3 contains 15 residues. CDR3 in amino acids: CASSLGTGRKEKLFF. The CDR3 DNA is TGTGCCAGCAGCTTAGGCACCGGACGGAAGGAAAAACTGTTTTTT.

The chain has TRBV19 and TRBJ2-5; tentative D call: TRBD2 (6 bases). Germline CDR1 and CDR2: LNHDA and SQIVND (reference sequence). This CDR3 is built from 14 residues. The V and J ends lost 4 bases and 4 bases respectively, with 13 bases between them. CDR3 nucleotides: TGTGCCAGTAGTACGCGGGGTTGGGGAGAGACCCAGTACTTC. Residues: CASSTRGWGETQYF.

The J gene is TRBJ1-3, the V gene TRBV6-1, with no clear D. Trimming cost V 3 bases and J 2 bases, with 5 bases left between them. The length of the CDR3 is 13 residues. CDR1 and CDR2 (germline): MNHNS, SASEGT. The CDR3 nucleotides read TGTGCCAGCAGTGATAGAGCTGGAAACACCATATATTTT. Translation: CASSDRAGNTIYF.

The chain recombines TRBV5-1 with TRBJ2-3; 12 bases align to TRBD2. This CDR3 has 16 amino acids. V was clipped by 4 bases and J by 1 base; unmatched bases: 4. The germline V gene encodes CDR1 SGHRS and CDR2 YFSETQ. CDR3 in amino acids: CASSLRLAGGTDTQYF. CDR3 nucleotide sequence: TGCGCCAGCAGCCTCCGACTAGCGGGGGGCACAGATACGCAGTATTTT.